What follows are 14 T cell receptor beta chains derived from one specimen sequenced in a study of blood T cell repertoires in COVID-19. Sequencing used immunoSEQ multiplex PCR; TCRdb keeps in-frame clones, though not all of them. This table holds 300,000 to 400,000 clones, about nine tenths found once. The sequenced sample was peripheral blood. These receptors were collected from a man aged 45-60 years with active or convalescent COVID-19.

The chain couples TRBV18 to TRBJ1-2, with a weak D call TRBD1 (6 bases). The CDR3 covers 14 residues. Trimming took off 2 bases at V and 5 bases at J, with 12 bases between the two ends. Germline V gene sequence: CDR1 KGHSH, CDR2 LQKENI. CDR3 DNA: TGTGCCAGCTCACCATACAACAGGGATTATGGCTACACCTTC. Its protein product is CASSPYNRDYGYTF.

The chain couples TRBV18 to TRBJ1-2; D is ambiguous. Germline V gene lookup returns CDR1 KGHSH and CDR2 LQKENI. V gave up 4 bases and J gave up 0 bases, with 12 bases separating them. The CDR3 loop spans 15 amino acids. CDR3 nucleotides: TGTGCCAGCTCACTCAGAGGAGGAACTAACTATGGCTACACCTTC. Translating gives CASSLRGGTNYGYTF.

The V call is TRBV19, the J call TRBJ1-2, with TRBD1 identical over 8 bases. CDR3 length: 14 residues. The ends lost 6 bases at V and 4 bases at J; junction bases unmatched: 7. CDR1 is LNHDA and CDR2 is SQIVND in the germline V gene (reference sequence). CDR3 DNA: TGTGCCAGTAGCCACTCAGGGGGCGGCTATGGCTACACCTTC. It is translated as CASSHSGGGYGYTF.

The rearrangement links TRBV7-3 to TRBJ2-5, with 10 positions matching TRBD2. In germline, CDR1 is SGHTA, CDR2 FQGTGA. The V gene end was trimmed by 4 bases and the J gene end by 2 bases; junction bases not matched to a gene: 4. The CDR3 sequence is 15 residues long. CDR3 coding DNA: TGTGCCAGCAGCTACAATAGCGGGGGGCAAGAGACCCAGTACTTC. Translating it yields CASSYNSGGQETQYF.

This clone was recorded a few times. The genes are TRBV7-9 and TRBJ1-4, with D perhaps TRBD1 (5 bases). Germline-derived CDR1 and CDR2 are SEHNR and FQNEAQ (reference sequence). This CDR3 has 16 amino acids. V was pared by 1 base and J by 3 bases, with 12 bases between. Written as DNA, the CDR3 is TGTGCCAGCAGCTTAGGGGTCGGCAGGGCTAATGAAAAACTGTTTTTT. Amino acid sequence: CASSLGVGRANEKLFF.

This chain connects TRBV6-6 to TRBJ1-2; D is uncertain. Germline V gene data show CDR1 as MNHNY and CDR2 as SVGAGI (reference sequence). This CDR3 is 14 amino acids long. Trimming took 8 bases from V and 8 from J, leaving 21 bases between them. CDR3 sequence (DNA): TGTGCCAGCGATAAAGGAACCACTCCCAGGGGCTACACCTTC. Translating gives CASDKGTTPRGYTF.

This clone has only a few counts. This chain connects TRBV7-2 to TRBJ2-6, with a possible D match to TRBD2 (5 bases). CDR1 and CDR2 from the germline V gene are SGHTA and FQGNSA. The CDR3 length is 15 residues. The V and J ends lost 5 bases and 0 bases respectively, with 8 bases between them. The CDR3 nucleotides read TGTGCCAGCAGCCCCGAGGGCTCTGGGGCCAACGTCCTGACTTTC. Residues: CASSPEGSGANVLTF.

The DNA for the CDR3 is TGTGCCAGCAGTTTGGGGACAGGGTTTTATGAAAAACTGTTTTTT. Translated: CASSLGTGFYEKLFF. The rearrangement uses TRBV27 and TRBJ1-4; 9 nucleotides align to TRBD1. Trimming at V came to 3 bases and at J to 6 bases, leaving 5 bases not matched to a gene. CDR1 MNHEY and CDR2 SMNVEV come from the germline V gene (reference sequence). This CDR3 contains 15 residues.

The chain joins TRBV5-5 to TRBJ1-2; weak D call: TRBD1 (6 bases). Germline V gene sequence: CDR1 SGHKS, CDR2 YYEKEE (reference sequence). V was trimmed by 3 bases and J by 3 bases, leaving 9 bases between them. CDR3 size: 13 residues. CDR3 sequence: CASSWAGDYGYTF. In DNA form, the CDR3 reads TGTGCCAGCAGCTGGGCAGGGGACTATGGCTACACCTTC. Using reference TRBV5-5 and TRBJ1-2 for the parts outside the CDR3, the full variable domain is DAGVTQSPTHLIKTRGQQVTLRCSPISGHKSVSWYQQVLGQGPQFIFQYYEKEERGRGNFPDRFSARQFPNYSSELNVNALLLGDSALYLCASSWAGDYGYTFGSGTRLTVV.

The CDR3 nucleotides read TGTGCCAGCAGCCCCGGGACATTCACCGATCAGCCCCAGCATTTT. Translation: CASSPGTFTDQPQHF. The chain couples TRBV7-6 to TRBJ1-5; tentative D call: TRBD1 (6 bases). The CDR3 runs to 15 residues. V dropped 5 bases and J dropped 5 bases, with 16 bases sitting between them. Germline V gene sequence: CDR1 SGHVS, CDR2 FNYEAQ. Complete variable domain (other parts from reference TRBV7-6 and TRBJ1-5): GAGVSQSPRYKVTKRGQDVALRCDPISGHVSLYWYRQALGQGPEFLTYFNYEAQQDKSGLPNDRFSAERPEGSISTLTIQRTEQRDSAMYRCASSPGTFTDQPQHFGDGTRLSIL.

This sequence joins TRBV4-3 and TRBJ1-2, with 7 nucleotides matching TRBD1. The CDR3 covers 16 residues. Losses at the gene ends were 1 base for V and 4 bases for J; bases not matched to a gene: 9. In germline, CDR1 is LGHNA, CDR2 YSLEER. The CDR3 here is CASSQGMGQTIYGYTF. The CDR3 DNA sequence: TGCGCCAGCAGCCAAGGCATGGGACAGACTATCTATGGCTACACCTTC.

This clone was seen more than once but under ten times. The V and J genes are TRBV6-4 and TRBJ2-3; the D gene is possibly TRBD2 (6 bases). The CDR3 runs 15 residues. V gave up 4 bases and J gave up 4 bases, with 15 bases separating them. Germline lookup yields CDR1 MRHNA and CDR2 SNTAGT. The CDR3 loop reads CASSAKLAGPDTQYF. The CDR3 coding sequence is TGTGCCAGCAGTGCTAAACTAGCAGGTCCAGATACGCAGTATTTT.

This clone was counted once. The chain employs TRBV28 and TRBJ2-3; 10 bases match TRBD2. Germline trimming cut 8 bases from V and 6 bases from J; bases unmatched to any gene: 5. Germline V gene data show CDR1 as MDHEN and CDR2 as SYDVKM. The CDR3 consists of 13 residues. DNA of the CDR3: TGTGCCAGCCAGCGGGGGGGGGCGGATACGCAGTATTTT. Amino acid sequence: CASQRGGADTQYF. The variable domain in full, with the rest retrieved from reference TRBV28 and TRBJ2-3, is DVKVTQSSRYLVKRTGEKVFLECVQDMDHENMFWYRQDPGLGLRLIYFSYDVKMKEKGDIPEGYSVSREKKERFSLILESASTNQTSMYLCASQRGGADTQYFGPGTRLTVL.

This clone was recorded once. The V and J genes are TRBV5-4 and TRBJ1-2; TRBD1 is a possible D gene (5 bases). V shed 0 bases and J shed 4 bases, with 13 bases lying between them. From germline, CDR1 is SGHNT and CDR2 YYREEE (reference sequence). CDR3 length: 15 amino acids. The CDR3 protein is CASSLEPTELYGYTF. For the CDR3, the DNA is TGTGCCAGCAGCTTGGAGCCGACAGAGCTCTATGGCTACACCTTC. Looking up the rest from reference TRBV5-4 and TRBJ1-2 gives the full variable domain: ETGVTQSPTHLIKTRGQQVTLRCSSQSGHNTVSWYQQALGQGPQFIFQYYREEENGRGNFPPRFSGLQFPNYSSELNVNALELDDSALYLCASSLEPTELYGYTFGSGTRLTVV.